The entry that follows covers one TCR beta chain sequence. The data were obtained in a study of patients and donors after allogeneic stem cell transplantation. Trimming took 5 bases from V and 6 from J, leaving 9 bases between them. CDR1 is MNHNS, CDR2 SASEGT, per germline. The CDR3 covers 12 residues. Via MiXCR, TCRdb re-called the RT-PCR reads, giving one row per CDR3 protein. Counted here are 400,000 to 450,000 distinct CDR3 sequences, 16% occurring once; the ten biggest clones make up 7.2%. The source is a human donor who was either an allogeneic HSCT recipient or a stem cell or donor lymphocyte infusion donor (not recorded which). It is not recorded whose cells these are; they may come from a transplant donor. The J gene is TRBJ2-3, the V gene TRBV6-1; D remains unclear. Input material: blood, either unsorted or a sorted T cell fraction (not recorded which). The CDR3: CASSHWRDTQYF. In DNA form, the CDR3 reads TGTGCCAGCAGTCATTGGCGCGATACGCAGTATTTT.